The 14 T cell receptor beta chains below all came from one sample that was sequenced in a study of T-cell reconstitution after alpha-beta-depleted transplantation in children. TCRbeta library construction was performed incorporating unique molecular identifiers. TCRdb used MiXCR to reprocess the PCR reads, holding one entry per CDR3 protein. Of nearly 200,000 distinct CDR3 sequences in the sample, roughly 6% were seen once. Sequenced here: PBMCs, sampled before TCRalphabeta/CD19-depleted stem cell transplant. These receptors were collected from a girl in the first two years of life with combined immunodeficiency, due to receive a stem cell transplant.

This clonotype was observed at least ten times. J is TRBJ2-2 and V is TRBV3-2; the D call in the table, TRBD2, was not verified against the DNA. TRBV3-2 is a listed pseudogene. This CDR3 is built from 17 residues. The CDR3 DNA is TGTGCCAGCAGGCAAGTGACTACTGGCGGAGGGAACCGGGAGCTGTTTTTT. It codes for CASRQVTTGGGNRELFF.

This clonotype was counted at least ten times. The gene calls are TRBV12-3 or TRBV12-4 and TRBJ2-1, with 8 positions matching TRBD2. J lost 2 bases, V lost 5 bases, and 8 bases had no gene match. This CDR3 has 16 residues. The CDR3 is CASSPPTSATYNEQFF. The CDR3 coding sequence is TGTGCCAGCAGTCCCCCGACTAGCGCGACCTACAATGAGCAGTTCTTC.

There are many counts of this clonotype. The rearrangement uses TRBV29-1 and TRBJ2-1; 7 bases match TRBD2. J lost 0 bases, V lost 5 bases, and 4 bases had no gene match. CDR3 size: 14 residues. Per the germline V gene, CDR1 is SQVTM and CDR2 is ANQGSEA. CDR3 amino acids: CSVFRGSSYNEQFF. The CDR3 DNA follows: TGCAGCGTTTTCCGCGGGAGCTCCTACAATGAGCAGTTCTTC.

There are many counts of this clonotype. V usage is TRBV29-1 and J usage is TRBJ2-7; D is perhaps TRBD2 (6 bases). Germline V gives CDR1 SQVTM, CDR2 ANQGSEA. Trimming cost V 6 bases and J 6 bases, with 21 bases left between them. The CDR3 spans 14 residues. CDR3 loop: CSVIETNGGPEQYF. The CDR3 DNA reads as TGCAGCGTGATAGAGACTAACGGGGGACCCGAGCAGTACTTC.

This clonotype was observed a handful of times. The CDR3, as DNA: TGTGCCAGCAGAAACAGGACCCGAAAGCTTACTGGAAACACCATATATTTT. This sequence encodes CASRNRTRKLTGNTIYF. The chain uses TRBV2 and TRBJ1-3, with TRBD1 as a possible D gene (5 bases). The CDR3 totals 17 residues. CDR1 and CDR2 from the germline V gene are SNHLY and FYNNEI. V lost 6 bases, J lost 2 bases, and 20 bases lay in between.

The sample holds many counts of this clonotype. V usage is TRBV13 and J usage is TRBJ1-3; 7 nucleotides line up with TRBD1. Germline CDR1 reads PRHDT; CDR2 reads FYEKMQ (reference sequence). The CDR3 extends over 12 amino acids. The ends lost 5 bases at V and 8 bases at J; junction bases unmatched: 3. Here the CDR3 reads CASSTGEDTIYF. CDR3 DNA: TGTGCCAGCAGCACAGGGGAGGACACCATATATTTT.

This clonotype was counted many times. V and J are TRBV12-3 or TRBV12-4 and TRBJ2-3; TRBD2 matches at 7 bases. Unmatched junction bases numbered 10, after V lost 7 bases and J lost 0 bases. The CDR3 is made up of 16 amino acids. The CDR3 spells CASTLPLALSTDTQYF. CDR3 DNA sequence: TGTGCCAGCACGCTCCCACTAGCGCTTAGCACAGATACGCAGTATTTT.

This clonotype has at least ten counts. The chain has TRBV28 and TRBJ2-3, with D possibly being TRBD2 (5 bases). CDR1 and CDR2 (germline): MDHEN, SYDVKM. The CDR3 sequence is 16 residues long. The V end was cut by 3 bases, the J end by 3 bases, with 16 bases between. CDR3 sequence reads: CASSFRRLRGTDTQYF. The CDR3 nucleotides read TGTGCCAGCAGTTTTCGGAGGCTGCGAGGGACAGATACGCAGTATTTT.

This clonotype was observed a few times. The chain employs TRBV12-3 or TRBV12-4 and TRBJ2-5; 8 positions match TRBD1. After removal of 10 bases from V and 5 bases from J, the junction contained 9 bases not matched to a gene. This CDR3 is 13 amino acids long. CDR3 nucleotides: TGTGCCACCCTAAGACGACAGGGGGAGACCCAGTACTTC. Translated, it gives CATLRRQGETQYF.

The sample holds many counts of this clonotype. V gene TRBV28 combines with J gene TRBJ2-1; 7 bases are a match to TRBD2. CDR1 and CDR2 (germline): MDHEN, SYDVKM. The CDR3 covers 14 residues. V was pared by 8 bases and J by 2 bases, with 6 bases of the junction left unmatched. DNA of the CDR3: TGTGCCAGCTGTGCGGGGGTTCCCTACAATGAGCAGTTCTTC. Translated: CASCAGVPYNEQFF. The variable domain in full, with the rest retrieved from reference TRBV28 and TRBJ2-1, is DVKVTQSSRYLVKRTGEKVFLECVQDMDHENMFWYRQDPGLGLRLIYFSYDVKMKEKGDIPEGYSVSREKKERFSLILESASTNQTSMYLCASCAGVPYNEQFFGPGTRLTVL.

This clonotype was seen once. Lacking the conserved final phenylalanine or tryptophan, this CDR3 likely reflects a read error. This sequence joins TRBV7-2 and TRBJ1-2; D not certain. V lost 0 bases, J lost 0 bases, and 8 bases lay in between. The CDR3 length is 15 residues. CDR1 is SGHTA and CDR2 is FQGNSA in the germline V gene. The CDR3 bases are TGTGCCAGCAGCTTAGCGGCCAGCCCTAACTATGGCTACACCGTC. This translates into CASSLAASPNYGYTV.

The chain couples TRBV6-2 or TRBV6-3 to TRBJ2-2, with D tentatively TRBD1 (5 bases). The CDR3 covers 13 residues. Germline CDR1 and CDR2: MNHEY and SVGEGT. Trimming removed 2 bases at V and 6 bases at J, with 7 bases between. CDR3 region: CASSYIGAGELFF. The CDR3 DNA is TGTGCCAGCAGTTACATAGGGGCCGGGGAGCTGTTTTTT.

There are many counts of this clonotype. V is TRBV4-3 and J is TRBJ1-2; TRBD1 matches 9 bases. The V gene's germline CDR1 is LGHNA and CDR2 YSLEER. The junction had 13 bases not matched to a gene; V was cut back by 0 bases and J by 8 bases. This CDR3 contains 17 residues. CDR3 residues: CASSQDPGGQGIRGYTF. CDR3 nucleotides: TGCGCCAGCAGCCAAGATCCGGGGGGACAGGGAATTAGAGGCTACACCTTC.

In this sample, this clonotype turned up many times. The chain carries TRBV4-3 and TRBJ2-3, with TRBD2 matching over 8 bases. Germline assignment: CDR1 LGHNA and CDR2 YSLEER. The CDR3 length is 15 residues. Losses at the gene ends were 1 base for V and 4 bases for J; bases not matched to a gene: 4. The CDR3 nucleotides read TGCGCCAGCAGCCAAGGGCCAGCGGGGGCAGATACGCAGTATTTT. This gives the protein CASSQGPAGADTQYF.